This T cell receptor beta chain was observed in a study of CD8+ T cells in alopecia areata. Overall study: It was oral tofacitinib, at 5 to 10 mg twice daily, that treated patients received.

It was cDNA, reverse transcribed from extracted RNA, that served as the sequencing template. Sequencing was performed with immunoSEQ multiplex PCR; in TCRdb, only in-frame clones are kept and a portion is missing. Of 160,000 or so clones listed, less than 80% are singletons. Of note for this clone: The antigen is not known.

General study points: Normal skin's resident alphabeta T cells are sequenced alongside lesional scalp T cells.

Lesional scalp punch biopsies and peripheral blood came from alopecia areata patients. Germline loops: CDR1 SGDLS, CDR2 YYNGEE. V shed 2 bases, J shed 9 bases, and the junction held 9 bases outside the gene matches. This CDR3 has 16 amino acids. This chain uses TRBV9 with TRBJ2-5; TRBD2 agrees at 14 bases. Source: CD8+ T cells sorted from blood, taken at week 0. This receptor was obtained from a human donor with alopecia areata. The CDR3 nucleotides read TGTGCCAGCAGCGTCGGGACTAGCGGGGGTACCATGGCCCAGTACTTC. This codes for CASSVGTSGGTMAQYF. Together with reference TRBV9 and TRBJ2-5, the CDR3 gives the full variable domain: DSGVTQTPKHLITATGQRVTLRCSPRSGDLSVYWYQQSLDQGLQFLIQYYNGEERAKGNILERFSAQQFPDLHSELNLSSLELGDSALYFCASSVGTSGGTMAQYFGPGTRLLVL.